This TCR beta chain was profiled in a study of shared clonotypes between healthy human individuals (dated by TCRdb to the early 2020s). As for the study more broadly: The cohort comprised two women and a few men aged 18 to 49 years. For each donor, CD4 naive and CD4 memory were each run on three plates, CD8 naive on two plates, and CD8 memory on one plate. To estimate repertoire size and how much clonotype sharing occurs between individuals, the study deeply sequenced the blood TCR repertoires of five healthy adults. To increase sequencing depth and limit assay-specific biases, TCR repertoire library preparation and sequencing were carried out by different laboratories using diverse techniques. Between about 0.8 and 8.9 billion PBMCs per donor were obtained by leukapheresis. What the work shows at the level of the full study, not this receptor alone: Larger estimated clonotype richness was generally found for naive subsets than for memory subsets. The genetic and exposure-history diversity represented was limited by the small number of donors. Sampling was limited to blood, and TCR repertoires in tissue likely differ from TCR repertoires in blood. Higher generation probabilities were observed for clonotypes shared by all four sorted-subset donors than for non-shared clonotypes. Based on pairwise subsampling, the degree of clonotype sharing among donors was expected to be affected by sequencing depth. When a handful of donors were compared, the shared fraction of clonotypes was 5% to 6.5% for naive CD4, more than 3% for naive CD8, more than 2% for memory CD4, and roughly 0.43% for memory CD8. Incomplete sequencing was indicated by rarefaction of sorted-subset datasets, despite the large sequencing depth.

CD8 naive samples consisted of CD45RO-negative cells that were positively selected for CCR7, yielding a CD45RA+CCR7+ population without TemRA cells. The donors were healthy, HIV-negative adults who had no recently reported acute infections or vaccinations. All donors were Caucasian adults living in Nashville, Tennessee, USA. Blood was obtained by leukapheresis, after which PBMCs were separated by Ficoll-Histopaque density gradient centrifugation and cryopreserved in liquid nitrogen vapor phase. Analytical flow cytometry was used to check the purity and quantity of every magnetically sorted T cell population. From each sorted fraction, genomic DNA was isolated and quantified by UV absorbance on a Nanodrop 2000c. Note on this clone: Its antigen is currently not known. No much larger clone exists at a distance of one base, and base qualities are not known.

From V the trimming removes 0 bases and from J it removes 5 bases, while the gene matches leave 10 bases of the junction unaccounted for. From a lookup of the germline V gene, CDR1 and CDR2 are MGHRA and YSYEKL. The CDR3 runs 19 residues from the cysteine to the phenylalanine. Only the CDR3 DNA stays, 57 bases, in frame from base 1. Using the deep immunoSEQ assay, multiplex PCR amplified TCR CDR3 regions from genomic DNA. For each cell subset, the extracted genomic DNA was distributed evenly across all wells of several immunoSEQ 96-well plates, and each plate served as one replicate. For sorted subsets, each replicate PCR was loaded with roughly 190 ng genomic DNA, equivalent to 32,000 or so T cell genomes. The purified libraries were quantified using a Qubit 3.0 fluorometer, sized with a Bioanalyzer 2100, and then quantified again using the KAPA Library Quantification kit. Every immunoSEQ 96-well plate was sequenced on a separate single-read 150-cycle Illumina NextSeq 550 flow cell. The paper's data handling went like this. Because only junctional sequences without quality scores were contained in the immunoSEQ output, filtering matching that applied to full-length reads could not be performed. To assign V/J genes and CDR3, sequences were annotated against IMGT germline references using PyIR, a Python wrapper for IgBLAST v1.9. Reads were filtered out if the reads had weak V/J assignments (E-value above 1e-6), no CDR3, stop codons, out-of-frame junctions, or ambiguous translated residues. V3J clonotypes were defined by identical inferred V gene, J gene, and CDR3 amino acid sequence. The percentage overlap between two repertoires was calculated by dividing the number of shared unique clonotypes by the size of the smaller repertoire. Repertoire richness was assessed with RTK rarefaction, the Chao1 estimator, and Recon v2.1 estimates of unobserved clonotypes. Generation probabilities for all TCRbeta clonotypes obtained by the gDNA method from a handful of donors were computed using OLGA. TCRdb took over this immuneACCESS table, retaining in-frame rearrangements with V and J assigned. Such tables are incomplete; in checked studies, under half of the missing clones stem from an unresolved V gene, and the remainder is unexplained. V and J calls and clone size are copied from that table; D and trimming were computed from the DNA. This sample holds approximately 2,200,000 clones; around 93% were observed only once. The ten largest clonotypes hold 1.5% to 2% of the sample.

Recombination joined TRBV4-1 with TRBJ1-4, and TRBD1 aligns with 12 junction nucleotides. The origin of this receptor is a man between 18 and 29 years old in good health. Some clones in this sample may be carry-over from other donors' samples. The sample comprised naive CD8+ T cells from PBMCs. The sample's cell subset or site label, in plain terms: CD45RA+CCR7+. The sequenced DNA: TGCGCCAGCAGCCAAGATCCTTGGGGACAGGGGGCGCCGAATGAAAAACTGTTTTTT. It specifies CASSQDPWGQGAPNEKLFF.